Following are 21 T cell receptor beta chains from one sample sequenced in a study of Graves' ophthalmopathy and Graves' hyperthyroidism. RNA transcripts were the template, and TCR beta CDR3 regions were amplified from them. The workflow started with a first-round RT-PCR run with HTBI primers and then moved on to a second-round multiplex PCR. In TCRdb, the multiplex PCR reads were re-called with MiXCR into one record per CDR3 protein. Of roughly 1.1 million distinct CDR3 sequences listed, 35% to 40% are singletons. The specimen sequenced was peripheral blood or thyroid tissue (not recorded which). The receptors come from an adult man with Graves' hyperthyroidism.

This chain connects TRBV10-3 to TRBJ1-2; 10 bases fit TRBD1. This CDR3 has 14 residues. Germline assignment: CDR1 ENHRY and CDR2 SYGVKD. V lost 10 bases to trimming and J lost 8 bases; unmatched junction nucleotides: 13. The CDR3 region is CASSLTGQGTGYTF. DNA for the CDR3: TGTGCCAGCAGCCTTACGGGACAGGGGACCGGCTACACCTTC.

The table lists this clonotype with many counts. CDR3: CASSVSPGQANYGYTF. CDR3 in DNA: TGTGCCAGCAGCGTATCCCCGGGGCAAGCTAACTATGGCTACACCTTC. This chain connects TRBV9 to TRBJ1-2, with D tentatively TRBD1 (5 bases). This CDR3 region has 16 residues. Germline values: CDR1 SGDLS, CDR2 YYNGEE. Trimming took off 1 base at V and 0 bases at J, with 13 bases between the two ends.

This chain connects TRBV9 to TRBJ1-1; D is uncertain. The CDR3 contains 18 residues. The V end lost 4 bases, the J end lost 0 bases, and 22 bases lay between the germline ends. CDR1 and CDR2 (germline): SGDLS, YYNGEE. The CDR3 DNA reads TGTGCCAGCAGCCAAGGGTTGGTCCCGGTATGGATGAACACTGAAGCTTTCTTT. It encodes CASSQGLVPVWMNTEAFF.

DNA of the CDR3: TGCAGCGTTAGAGGGGACACCAATCAGCCCCAGCATTTT. Translation: CSVRGDTNQPQHF. V gene TRBV29-1 combines with J gene TRBJ1-5; maybe TRBD1 (6 bases). The germline V and J ends were trimmed by 5 bases and 3 bases, with 11 bases remaining between them. Germline CDR1 is SQVTM and CDR2 is ANQGSEA. This CDR3 is built from 13 residues. Complete variable domain (other parts from reference TRBV29-1 and TRBJ1-5): SAVISQKPSRDICQRGTSLTIQCQVDSQVTMMFWYRQQPGQSLTLIATANQGSEATYESGFVIDKFPISRPNLTFSTLTVSNMSPEDSSIYLCSVRGDTNQPQHFGDGTRLSIL.

The chain uses TRBV10-3 and TRBJ1-3; 7 nucleotides line up with TRBD1. The CDR3 spans 16 residues. CDR1 and CDR2 from the germline V gene are ENHRY and SYGVKD. Trimming at V came to 10 bases and at J to 0 bases, leaving 12 bases not matched to a gene. The CDR3 reads CATSPGQSSSGNTIYF. CDR3 nucleotides: TGTGCCACCAGCCCGGGACAGTCTTCCTCTGGAAACACCATATATTTT.

The sample holds many counts of this clonotype. V usage is TRBV19 and J usage is TRBJ1-2; D is unresolved. This CDR3 region has 13 residues. V shed 6 bases and J shed 2 bases, with 10 bases lying between them. Looked up from germline, CDR1 is LNHDA and CDR2 is SQIVND (reference sequence). The CDR3 protein is CASSTRVNYGYTF. In DNA, the CDR3 is TGTGCCAGTAGCACCCGGGTGAACTATGGCTACACCTTC.

This clonotype was recorded at least ten times. J is TRBJ2-5 and V is TRBV24-1; 8 nucleotides align to TRBD1. The V gene's germline CDR1 is KGHDR and CDR2 SFDVKD. The V gene end was trimmed by 3 bases and the J gene end by 5 bases; junction bases not matched to a gene: 13. CDR3 length: 17 residues. CDR3 sequence reads: CATSDPPPPGGAETQYF. The CDR3 DNA reads as TGTGCCACCAGTGATCCTCCCCCCCCAGGGGGCGCGGAGACCCAGTACTTC.

In its sample, this clonotype was seen many times. The chain recombines TRBV9 with TRBJ1-1; perhaps TRBD1 as D (5 bases). Germline V gene data show CDR1 as SGDLS and CDR2 as YYNGEE. Trimming removed 2 bases at V and 1 base at J, with 15 bases between. The CDR3 has 16 residues. CDR3 amino acids: CASSVGLDRENTEAFF. Written as DNA, the CDR3 is TGTGCCAGCAGCGTGGGTTTAGACAGAGAGAACACTGAAGCTTTCTTT. The variable domain in full, with the rest retrieved from reference TRBV9 and TRBJ1-1, is DSGVTQTPKHLITATGQRVTLRCSPRSGDLSVYWYQQSLDQGLQFLIQYYNGEERAKGNILERFSAQQFPDLHSELNLSSLELGDSALYFCASSVGLDRENTEAFFGQGTRLTVV.

This clonotype has at least ten counts. This sequence joins TRBV7-9 and TRBJ1-6, with D perhaps matching TRBD1 (5 bases). This CDR3 comprises 12 residues. Looked up from germline, CDR1 is SEHNR and CDR2 is FQNEAQ (reference sequence). V lost 5 bases, J lost 10 bases, and 9 bases lay in between. The CDR3 nucleotides are TGTGCCAGCAGCCCCGGGGCCTCACCCCTCCACTTT. Translation gives CASSPGASPLHF.

This clonotype was observed many times. The rearrangement links TRBV7-2 to TRBJ2-2, with 13 bases that match TRBD2. This CDR3 comprises 15 residues. After removal of 4 bases from V and 6 bases from J, the junction contained 2 bases not matched to a gene. Germline CDR1 SGHTA, CDR2 FQGNSA. CDR3 loop: CASSSGLAGPGELFF. Here the CDR3 DNA reads TGTGCCAGCAGCTCGGGACTAGCGGGGCCCGGGGAGCTGTTTTTT.

This clonotype has a count of ten or more. The V gene is TRBV11-2, the J gene TRBJ2-2, with D maybe TRBD2 (5 bases). The CDR3 is made up of 14 amino acids. V lost 6 bases and J lost 7, with 15 bases in between. CDR1 and CDR2 from the germline V gene are SGHAT and FQNNGV. The CDR3 sequence: CASRGEASVGELFF. The CDR3 DNA is TGTGCCAGCAGGGGAGAAGCTTCTGTCGGGGAGCTGTTTTTT.

This clonotype was detected ten times or more. The chain links TRBV6-6 to TRBJ2-7; a weak D match, TRBD1 (6 bases). The ends were cut back, 10 bases at V and 1 base at J, with 11 bases in the middle. This CDR3 comprises 12 residues. Germline values: CDR1 MNHNY, CDR2 SVGAGI (reference sequence). The CDR3 protein is CATTTGSYEQYF. The CDR3 DNA reads as TGTGCCACGACGACAGGTTCCTACGAGCAGTACTTC.

This clonotype was detected many times. The CDR3 reads CASSDSRGLVETQYF. CDR3 bases: TGTGCCAGCAGTGACTCGAGAGGGTTGGTGGAGACCCAGTACTTC. V and J are TRBV6-4 and TRBJ2-5; D might be TRBD2 (5 bases). Germline loops: CDR1 MRHNA, CDR2 SNTAGT. This CDR3 is built from 15 residues. Deletions cut 0 bases from V and 5 bases from J, with 13 bases between.

Ten or more counts support this clonotype. In DNA form, the CDR3 reads TGCAGTGCTAGAGATGTGAGGGGCGGAGGAGAGACCCAGTACTTC. It yields the protein CSARDVRGGGETQYF. The rearrangement uses TRBV20-1 and TRBJ2-5; D possibly matches TRBD1 or TRBD2 (5 bases each). This CDR3 has 15 residues. In germline, CDR1 is DFQATT, CDR2 SNEGSKA (reference sequence). With 0 bases removed from V and 4 bases from J, the gap between germline ends came to 15 bases.

The chain recombines TRBV25-1 with TRBJ1-1, with D possibly TRBD1 on 6 matching bases. CDR3 length: 13 amino acids. V was shortened by 6 bases and J by 4 bases, with 12 bases between the two germline ends. In germline, CDR1 is MGHDK, CDR2 SYGVNS. CDR3 region: CASSVGTITEAFF. In DNA form, the CDR3 reads TGTGCCAGCAGCGTAGGGACAATCACTGAAGCTTTCTTT.

This clonotype occurred many times. A read error may produce the germline difference seen at one junction end. The chain uses TRBV2 and TRBJ2-5; no reliable D call. CDR1 is SNHLY and CDR2 is FYNNEI in the germline V gene. The CDR3 contains 13 residues. Here the CDR3 DNA reads TGCGCCAGCAGTGGGTCGGGTCAAGAGACCCAGTACTTC. It yields the protein CASSGSGQETQYF.

This clonotype was detected many times. The V call is TRBV13, the J call TRBJ2-5; the D gene is possibly TRBD1 (6 bases). The V gene lost 2 bases and the J gene lost 4 bases, with 11 bases spanning the gap. Germline V gives CDR1 PRHDT, CDR2 FYEKMQ (reference sequence). CDR3 length: 14 residues. CDR3: CASSLLPRGETQYF. The CDR3 DNA follows: TGTGCCAGCAGCTTACTGCCCAGGGGAGAGACCCAGTACTTC.

The chain employs TRBV11-2 and TRBJ1-1, with D tentatively TRBD1 (5 bases). Germline V gene data show CDR1 as SGHAT and CDR2 as FQNNGV. This CDR3 comprises 15 residues. The V and J ends lost 6 bases and 4 bases respectively, with 18 bases between them. The CDR3 region is CASRDPAGRGTEAFF. The CDR3 nucleotides read TGTGCCAGCAGAGATCCCGCAGGGAGAGGCACTGAAGCTTTCTTT.

V gene TRBV12-3 or TRBV12-4 combines with J gene TRBJ1-2; D remains ambiguous. Trimming took off 4 bases at V and 2 bases at J, with 26 bases between the two ends. The CDR3 consists of 19 residues. The DNA for the CDR3 is TGTGCCAGCAGTTACGGGCGGGATACCGGACCATTATCAAACTATGGCTACACCTTC. Its protein product is CASSYGRDTGPLSNYGYTF.

This clonotype has only a few counts. V and J are TRBV6-5 and TRBJ2-5; perhaps D is TRBD1 or TRBD2 (6 bases each). CDR3 length equals 14 residues. Germline V gene sequence: CDR1 MNHEY, CDR2 SVGAGI. V was shortened by 7 bases and J by 4 bases, with 16 bases between the two germline ends. Here the CDR3 reads CASTPGGGRETQYF. CDR3 nucleotide sequence: TGTGCCAGCACCCCCGGAGGGGGACGAGAGACCCAGTACTTC.

The V and J genes are TRBV7-2 and TRBJ1-2; TRBD1 agrees at 8 bases. V shed 4 bases and J 2 bases; nucleotides not matched to a gene: 9. There are 16 residues in the CDR3. Germline values: CDR1 SGHTA, CDR2 FQGNSA. The CDR3, as DNA: TGTGCCAGCAGCTCGATAGCGACAGGGGCGAACTATGGCTACACCTTC. Protein product: CASSSIATGANYGYTF.